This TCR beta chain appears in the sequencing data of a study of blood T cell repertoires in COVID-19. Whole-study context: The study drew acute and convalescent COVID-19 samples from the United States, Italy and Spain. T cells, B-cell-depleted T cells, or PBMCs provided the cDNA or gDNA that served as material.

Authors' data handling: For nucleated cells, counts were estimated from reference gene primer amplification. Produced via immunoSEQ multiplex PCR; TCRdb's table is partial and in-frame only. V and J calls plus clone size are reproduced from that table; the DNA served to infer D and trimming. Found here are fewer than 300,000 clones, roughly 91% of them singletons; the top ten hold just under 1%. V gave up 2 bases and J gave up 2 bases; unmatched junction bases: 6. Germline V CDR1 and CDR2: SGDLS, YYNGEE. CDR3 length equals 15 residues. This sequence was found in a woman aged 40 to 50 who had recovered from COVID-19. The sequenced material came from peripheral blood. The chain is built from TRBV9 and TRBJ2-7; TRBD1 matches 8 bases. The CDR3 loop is CASSVGAGGAYEQYF. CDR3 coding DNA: TGTGCCAGCAGCGTTGGGGCAGGGGGCGCCTACGAGCAGTACTTC.